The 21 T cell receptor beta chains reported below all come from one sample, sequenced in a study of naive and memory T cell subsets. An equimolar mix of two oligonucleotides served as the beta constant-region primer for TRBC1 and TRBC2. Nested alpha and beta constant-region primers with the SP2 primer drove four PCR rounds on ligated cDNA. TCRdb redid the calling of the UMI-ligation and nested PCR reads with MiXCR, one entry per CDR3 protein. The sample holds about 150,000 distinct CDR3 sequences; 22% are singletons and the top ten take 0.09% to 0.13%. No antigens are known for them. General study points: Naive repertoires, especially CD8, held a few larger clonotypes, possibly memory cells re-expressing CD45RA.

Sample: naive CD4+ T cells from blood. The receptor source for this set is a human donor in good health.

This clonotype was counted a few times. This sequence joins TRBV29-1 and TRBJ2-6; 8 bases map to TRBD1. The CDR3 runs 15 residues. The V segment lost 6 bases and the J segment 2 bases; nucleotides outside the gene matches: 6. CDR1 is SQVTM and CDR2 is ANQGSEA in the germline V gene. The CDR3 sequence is CSVLTTGAGANVLTF. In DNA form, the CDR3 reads TGCAGCGTCCTAACGACAGGGGCTGGGGCCAACGTCCTGACTTTC.

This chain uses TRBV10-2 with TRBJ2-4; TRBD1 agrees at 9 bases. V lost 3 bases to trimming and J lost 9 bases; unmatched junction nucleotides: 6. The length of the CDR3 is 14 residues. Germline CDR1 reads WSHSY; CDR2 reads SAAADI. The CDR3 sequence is CASSEQGAQLIQYF. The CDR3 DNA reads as TGCGCCAGCAGTGAACAGGGGGCGCAACTCATTCAGTACTTC.

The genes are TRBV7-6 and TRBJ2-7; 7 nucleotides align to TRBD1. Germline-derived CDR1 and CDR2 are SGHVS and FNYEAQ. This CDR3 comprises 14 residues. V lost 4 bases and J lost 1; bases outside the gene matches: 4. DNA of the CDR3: TGTGCCAGCAGCTCAGACAGGGCATCCTACGAGCAGTACTTC. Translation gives CASSSDRASYEQYF.

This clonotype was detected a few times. The CDR3 sequence: CASNARQGVSYEQYF. CDR3 in DNA: TGTGCCAGCAATGCACGACAGGGGGTATCCTACGAGCAGTACTTC. This chain joins TRBV25-1 and TRBJ2-7, with 9 bases fitting TRBD1. The CDR3 length is 15 residues. V shed 7 bases, J shed 1 base, and the junction held 8 bases outside the gene matches. Germline assignment: CDR1 MGHDK and CDR2 SYGVNS.

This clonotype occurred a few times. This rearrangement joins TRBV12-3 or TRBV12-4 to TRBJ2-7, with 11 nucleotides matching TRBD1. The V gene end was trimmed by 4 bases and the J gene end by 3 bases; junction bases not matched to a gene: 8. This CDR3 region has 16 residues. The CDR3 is CASSSTGTGGGYEQYF. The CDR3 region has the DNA TGTGCCAGCAGTTCAACCGGGACAGGGGGGGGCTACGAGCAGTACTTC.

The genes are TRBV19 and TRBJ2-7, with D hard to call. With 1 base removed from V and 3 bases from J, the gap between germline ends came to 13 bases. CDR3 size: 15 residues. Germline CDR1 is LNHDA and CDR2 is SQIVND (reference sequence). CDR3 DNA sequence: TGTGCCAGTAGTATAGTAGGTGGAGATTTCTACGAGCAGTACTTC. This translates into CASSIVGGDFYEQYF.

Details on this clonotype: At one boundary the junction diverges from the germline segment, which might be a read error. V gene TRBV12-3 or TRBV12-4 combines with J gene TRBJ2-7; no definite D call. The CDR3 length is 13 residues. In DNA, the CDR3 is TGTGTCAGCAGCCCCGGGTTCTACTACGAGCAGTACTTC. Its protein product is CVSSPGFYYEQYF.

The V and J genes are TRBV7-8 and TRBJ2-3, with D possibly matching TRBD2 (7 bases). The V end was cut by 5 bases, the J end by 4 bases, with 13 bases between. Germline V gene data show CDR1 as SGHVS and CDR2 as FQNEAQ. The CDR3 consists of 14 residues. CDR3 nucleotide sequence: TGTGCCAGCAGCCGCTCGGGGGGCGCAGATACGCAGTATTTT. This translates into CASSRSGGADTQYF.

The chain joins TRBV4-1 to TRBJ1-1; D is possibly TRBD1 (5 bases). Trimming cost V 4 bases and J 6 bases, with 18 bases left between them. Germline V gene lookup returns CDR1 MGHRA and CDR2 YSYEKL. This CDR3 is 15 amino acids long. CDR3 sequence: CASSLDLGGRAEAFF. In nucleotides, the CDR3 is TGCGCCAGCAGCCTGGATCTGGGGGGTCGAGCTGAAGCTTTCTTT.

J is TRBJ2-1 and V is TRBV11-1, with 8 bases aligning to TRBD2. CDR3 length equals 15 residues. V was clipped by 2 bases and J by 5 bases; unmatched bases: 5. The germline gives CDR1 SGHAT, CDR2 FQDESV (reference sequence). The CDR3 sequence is CASSLIAGGNNEQFF. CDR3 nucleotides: TGTGCCAGCAGCTTAATCGCGGGAGGAAACAATGAGCAGTTCTTC.

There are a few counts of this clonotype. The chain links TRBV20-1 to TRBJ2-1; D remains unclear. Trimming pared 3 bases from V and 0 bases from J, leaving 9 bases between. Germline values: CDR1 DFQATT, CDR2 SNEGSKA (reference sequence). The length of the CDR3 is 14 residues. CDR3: CSASELSSYNEQFF. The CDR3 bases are TGCAGTGCTAGTGAACTCAGCTCCTACAATGAGCAGTTCTTC.

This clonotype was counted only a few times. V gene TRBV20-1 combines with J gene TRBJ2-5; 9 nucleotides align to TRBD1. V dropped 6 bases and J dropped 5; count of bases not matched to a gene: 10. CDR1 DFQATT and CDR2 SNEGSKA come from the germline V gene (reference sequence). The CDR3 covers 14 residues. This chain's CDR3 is CSATKDRGAETQYF. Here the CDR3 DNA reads TGCAGTGCAACCAAAGACAGGGGGGCTGAGACCCAGTACTTC.

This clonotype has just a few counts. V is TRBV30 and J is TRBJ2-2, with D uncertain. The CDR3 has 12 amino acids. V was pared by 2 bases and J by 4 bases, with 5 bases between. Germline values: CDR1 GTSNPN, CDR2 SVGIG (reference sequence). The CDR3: CAWSPSTGELFF. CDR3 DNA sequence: TGTGCCTGGAGTCCGTCCACCGGGGAGCTGTTTTTT.

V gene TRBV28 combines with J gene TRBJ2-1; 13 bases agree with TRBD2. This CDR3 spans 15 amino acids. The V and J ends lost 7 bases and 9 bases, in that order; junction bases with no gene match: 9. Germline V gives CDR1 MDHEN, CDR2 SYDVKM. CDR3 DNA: TGTGCCAGCACTCCCGGGACTAGCGGGGAAAGTGAGCAGTTCTTC. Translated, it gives CASTPGTSGESEQFF.

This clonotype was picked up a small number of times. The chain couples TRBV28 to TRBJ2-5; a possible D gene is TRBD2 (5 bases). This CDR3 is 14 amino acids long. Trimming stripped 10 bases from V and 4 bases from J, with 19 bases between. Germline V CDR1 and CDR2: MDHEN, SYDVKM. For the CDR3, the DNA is TGTGCCACCGGTTTGGCTCGGAGGTTAGAGACCCAGTACTTC. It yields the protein CATGLARRLETQYF.

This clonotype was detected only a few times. The CDR3 loop is CASSRDSLRGYTF. The CDR3 DNA sequence: TGTGCCAGCAGTCGGGACAGTCTACGTGGCTACACCTTC. This chain connects TRBV6-2 or TRBV6-3 to TRBJ1-2; 7 positions match TRBD1. The J segment lost 7 bases and the V segment lost 5 bases, leaving 7 bases of the junction unmatched. Looked up from germline, CDR1 is MNHEY and CDR2 is SVGEGT. The CDR3 consists of 13 residues.

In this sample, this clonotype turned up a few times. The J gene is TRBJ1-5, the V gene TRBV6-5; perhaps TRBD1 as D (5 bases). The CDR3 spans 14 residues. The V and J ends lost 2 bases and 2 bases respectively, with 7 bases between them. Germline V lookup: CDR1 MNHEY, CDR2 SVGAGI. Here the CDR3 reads CASSYGGGNQPQHF. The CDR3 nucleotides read TGTGCCAGCAGTTACGGGGGAGGCAATCAGCCCCAGCATTTT.

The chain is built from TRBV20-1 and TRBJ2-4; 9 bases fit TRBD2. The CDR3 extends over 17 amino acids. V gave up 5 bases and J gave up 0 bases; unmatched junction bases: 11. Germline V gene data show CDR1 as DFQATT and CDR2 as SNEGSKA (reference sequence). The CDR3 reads CSAAVATSGLAKNIQYF. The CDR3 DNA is TGCAGTGCTGCGGTGGCGACTAGCGGACTAGCCAAAAACATTCAGTACTTC.

This CDR3 is CASSLLRNTEAFF. The CDR3 nucleotides read TGTGCCAGTAGCTTACTGCGCAACACTGAAGCTTTCTTT. The rearrangement uses TRBV19 and TRBJ1-1, with D unresolved. The CDR3 spans 13 residues. Trimming left V 6 bases short and J 2 bases short, with 10 bases between. CDR1 is LNHDA and CDR2 is SQIVND in the germline V gene (reference sequence).

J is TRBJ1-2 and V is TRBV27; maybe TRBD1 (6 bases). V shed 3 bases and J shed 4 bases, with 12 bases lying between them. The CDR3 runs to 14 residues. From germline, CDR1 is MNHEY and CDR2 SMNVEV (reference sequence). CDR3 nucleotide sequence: TGTGCCAGCAGTTTCAGGGGCGATTCCTATGGCTACACCTTC. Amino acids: CASSFRGDSYGYTF.

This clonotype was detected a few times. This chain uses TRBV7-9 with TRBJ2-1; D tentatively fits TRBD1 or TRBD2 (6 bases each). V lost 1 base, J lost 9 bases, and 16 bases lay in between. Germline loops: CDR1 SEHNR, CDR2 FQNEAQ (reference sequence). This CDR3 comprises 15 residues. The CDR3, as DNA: TGTGCCAGCAGCTTAGGCCCGGGGGCCGTGGGTGAGCAGTTCTTC. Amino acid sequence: CASSLGPGAVGEQFF.